Following are 18 T cell receptor beta chains from one sample sequenced in a study of T cell responses to AZD1222 COVID-19 vaccine. This table comes from immunoSEQ multiplex PCR, and its TCRdb copy is limited to in-frame clones, with some not included. This sample has under 200,000 clones, with 90% to 95% found just once. Sequencing was performed on peripheral blood, taken 28 days after the second AZD1222 dose. Every receptor here comes from an adult who received the AZD1222 COVID-19 vaccine.

J is TRBJ2-7 and V is TRBV5-6, with TRBD1 identical over 7 bases. The trim removed 1 base at V and 2 bases at J, leaving 3 bases unmatched. CDR3 length: 14 amino acids. Per germline, CDR1 SGHDT and CDR2 YYEEEE. The CDR3 region is CASSLIGGAYEQYF. The CDR3 DNA reads as TGTGCCAGCAGCTTGATAGGGGGCGCCTACGAGCAGTACTTC.

V gene TRBV19 combines with J gene TRBJ1-1, with D tentatively TRBD1 (5 bases). Germline V lookup: CDR1 LNHDA, CDR2 SQIVND (reference sequence). The V end lost 0 bases, the J end lost 3 bases, and 11 bases lay between the germline ends. This CDR3 is built from 15 residues. CDR3 bases: TGTGCCAGTAGTATAGATCTCGCAGGGCACACTGAAGCTTTCTTT. Translated, it gives CASSIDLAGHTEAFF. The whole variable domain, remainder taken from reference TRBV19 and TRBJ1-1, is DGGITQSPKYLFRKEGQNVTLSCEQNLNHDAMYWYRQDPGQGLRLIYYSQIVNDFQKGDIAEGYSVSREKKESFPLTVTSAQKNPTAFYLCASSIDLAGHTEAFFGQGTRLTVV.

This clone was observed a single time. This rearrangement joins TRBV19 to TRBJ2-5, with TRBD2 matching over 8 bases. V lost 1 base, J lost 4 bases, and 2 bases stayed unmatched. Looked up from germline, CDR1 is LNHDA and CDR2 is SQIVND (reference sequence). This CDR3 has 14 amino acids. CDR3 in amino acids: CASSIALAGETQYF. CDR3 bases: TGTGCCAGTAGTATAGCCCTAGCGGGAGAGACCCAGTACTTC.

J is TRBJ2-5 and V is TRBV30; 15 positions agree with TRBD2. The V gene end was trimmed by 0 bases and the J gene end by 5 bases; junction bases not matched to a gene: 7. CDR1 is GTSNPN and CDR2 is SVGIG in the germline V gene (reference sequence). The CDR3 length is 17 residues. In nucleotides, the CDR3 is TGTGCCTGGAGTGTACCAGGACTAGCGGGAGGGAGGGAGACCCAGTACTTC. This gives the protein CAWSVPGLAGGRETQYF.

The CDR3 DNA reads as TGCAGTGCTAGTGCCTCTAGGCAGGGCCTTAATGAAAAACTGTTTTTT. Encoded protein: CSASASRQGLNEKLFF. The chain joins TRBV20-1 to TRBJ1-4, with D possibly being TRBD1 (5 bases). V was trimmed by 3 bases and J by 4 bases, leaving 18 bases between them. Germline V CDR1 and CDR2: DFQATT, SNEGSKA (reference sequence). This CDR3 has 16 amino acids.

The V gene is TRBV11-2, the J gene TRBJ2-2, with 11 bases that match TRBD2. CDR1 SGHAT and CDR2 FQNNGV come from the germline V gene. The CDR3 consists of 16 residues. V lost 5 bases to trimming and J lost 2 bases; unmatched junction nucleotides: 4. CDR3 region: CASSDGTSGNTGELFF. The CDR3 nucleotides are TGTGCCAGCAGCGACGGGACTAGCGGTAACACCGGGGAGCTGTTTTTT. The entire variable domain, with the rest obtained from reference TRBV11-2 and TRBJ2-2, is as follows: EAGVAQSPRYKIIEKRQSVAFWCNPISGHATLYWYQQILGQGPKLLIQFQNNGVVDDSQLPKDRFSAERLKGVDSTLKIQPAKLEDSAVYLCASSDGTSGNTGELFFGEGSRLTVL.

The chain links TRBV6-5 to TRBJ1-1; 8 bases fit TRBD1. V lost 8 bases, J lost 0 bases, and 8 bases stayed unmatched. CDR1 is MNHEY, CDR2 SVGAGI, per germline. CDR3 length: 15 amino acids. CDR3 nucleotides: TGTGCCAGCCGCCCGGCAGGGGGCTTGAACACTGAAGCTTTCTTT. Translation gives CASRPAGGLNTEAFF.

This chain joins TRBV11-2 and TRBJ1-1; D may be TRBD1 (5 bases). The V and J ends lost 3 bases and 5 bases respectively, with 16 bases between them. Germline values: CDR1 SGHAT, CDR2 FQNNGV. The CDR3 is 15 residues long. The CDR3 coding sequence is TGTGCCAGCAGCTTCGCCCCAGTGGGGGGGACTGAAGCTTTCTTT. It translates to CASSFAPVGGTEAFF.

The chain joins TRBV20-1 to TRBJ2-7; D is unresolved. The germline V gene encodes CDR1 DFQATT and CDR2 SNEGSKA (reference sequence). Trimming removed 3 bases at V and 3 bases at J, with 6 bases between. The CDR3 has 11 residues. CDR3 DNA: TGCAGTGCTAGTTCGGGCTACGAGCAGTACTTC. It is translated as CSASSGYEQYF.

The CDR3 reads CASSPRQGKTSDYTF. CDR3 bases: TGTGCCAGCAGTCCCCGACAGGGGAAAACTAGTGACTACACCTTC. This chain uses TRBV6-5 with TRBJ1-2, with 8 bases lining up with TRBD1. CDR3 length equals 15 residues. V gave up 5 bases and J gave up 10 bases; unmatched junction bases: 15. CDR1 MNHEY and CDR2 SVGAGI come from the germline V gene.

Only one count was recorded for this clone. The chain recombines TRBV7-2 with TRBJ2-3, with D unresolved. CDR1 is SGHTA, CDR2 FQGNSA, per germline. V dropped 3 bases and J dropped 2 bases, with 9 bases sitting between them. CDR3 size: 14 residues. CDR3 residues: CASSFTSYTDTQYF. In DNA form, the CDR3 reads TGTGCCAGCAGCTTCACCTCTTACACAGATACGCAGTATTTT. Based on the CDR3 plus reference TRBV7-2 and TRBJ2-3, the full variable domain is GAGVSQSPSNKVTEKGKDVELRCDPISGHTALYWYRQSLGQGLEFLIYFQGNSAPDKSGLPSDRFSAERTGGSVSTLTIQRTQQEDSAVYLCASSFTSYTDTQYFGPGTRLTVL.

This chain joins TRBV5-5 and TRBJ2-1; D is possibly TRBD1 or TRBD2 (6 bases each). The V end lost 2 bases, the J end lost 12 bases, and 15 bases lay between the germline ends. This CDR3 is 13 amino acids long. CDR1 SGHKS and CDR2 YYEKEE come from the germline V gene (reference sequence). The CDR3 bases are TGTGCCAGCAGCTTCAACACAGGGAGGAGGCAGTTCTTC. Protein product: CASSFNTGRRQFF.

This chain links TRBV7-9 with TRBJ1-5, with 7 bases matching TRBD1. The V gene end was trimmed by 1 base and the J gene end by 4 bases; junction bases not matched to a gene: 10. The CDR3 contains 17 residues. In germline, CDR1 is SEHNR, CDR2 FQNEAQ (reference sequence). Here the CDR3 DNA reads TGTGCCAGCAGCTTAGAGTTAGGGACAGACATTAATCAGCCCCAGCATTTT. This translates into CASSLELGTDINQPQHF.

As concerns this clone: This specimen includes other DNA sequences encoding the same CDR3. CDR3 coding DNA: TGTGCCAGCAGCTTGGGGGGTCAGCCCCAGCATTTT. It translates to CASSLGGQPQHF. This chain joins TRBV12-3 or TRBV12-4 and TRBJ1-5; TRBD1 is a possible D gene (5 bases). V was pared by 6 bases and J by 6 bases, with 9 bases between. The CDR3 length is 12 residues.

V usage is TRBV7-2 and J usage is TRBJ1-5, with a possible D match to TRBD1 (5 bases). Germline loops: CDR1 SGHTA, CDR2 FQGNSA. CDR3 size: 15 residues. Deletions cut 6 bases from V and 6 bases from J, with 18 bases between. CDR3 sequence: CASRITGAQGQPQHF. CDR3 sequence (DNA): TGTGCCAGCAGAATAACAGGCGCCCAGGGTCAGCCCCAGCATTTT.

The rearrangement links TRBV5-4 to TRBJ1-2, with D unresolved. V was cut by 1 base and J by 3 bases, with 4 bases left in between. Looked up from germline, CDR1 is SGHNT and CDR2 is YYREEE (reference sequence). The length of the CDR3 is 12 residues. Here the CDR3 reads CASSLNDYGYTF. In nucleotides, the CDR3 is TGTGCCAGCAGCTTGAACGACTATGGCTACACCTTC. The full variable domain, in which reference TRBV5-4 and TRBJ1-2 provide the parts outside the CDR3, is ETGVTQSPTHLIKTRGQQVTLRCSSQSGHNTVSWYQQALGQGPQFIFQYYREEENGRGNFPPRFSGLQFPNYSSELNVNALELDDSALYLCASSLNDYGYTFGSGTRLTVV.

This chain uses TRBV2 with TRBJ1-2; D is possibly TRBD1 (5 bases). This CDR3 has 13 residues. CDR1 and CDR2 from the germline V gene are SNHLY and FYNNEI. The ends were cut back, 1 base at V and 4 bases at J, with 7 bases in the middle. The CDR3 DNA reads TGTGCCAGCAGTGAAGGGGGGTCCTATGGCTACACCTTC. Its protein product is CASSEGGSYGYTF.

This chain uses TRBV10-3 with TRBJ2-1; TRBD1 might be the D (6 bases). Per germline, CDR1 ENHRY and CDR2 SYGVKD. This CDR3 has 12 residues. Trimming cost V 7 bases and J 7 bases, with 11 bases left between them. The CDR3 here is CAIMGAQNEQFF. In DNA form, the CDR3 reads TGTGCCATCATGGGGGCGCAGAATGAGCAGTTCTTC.